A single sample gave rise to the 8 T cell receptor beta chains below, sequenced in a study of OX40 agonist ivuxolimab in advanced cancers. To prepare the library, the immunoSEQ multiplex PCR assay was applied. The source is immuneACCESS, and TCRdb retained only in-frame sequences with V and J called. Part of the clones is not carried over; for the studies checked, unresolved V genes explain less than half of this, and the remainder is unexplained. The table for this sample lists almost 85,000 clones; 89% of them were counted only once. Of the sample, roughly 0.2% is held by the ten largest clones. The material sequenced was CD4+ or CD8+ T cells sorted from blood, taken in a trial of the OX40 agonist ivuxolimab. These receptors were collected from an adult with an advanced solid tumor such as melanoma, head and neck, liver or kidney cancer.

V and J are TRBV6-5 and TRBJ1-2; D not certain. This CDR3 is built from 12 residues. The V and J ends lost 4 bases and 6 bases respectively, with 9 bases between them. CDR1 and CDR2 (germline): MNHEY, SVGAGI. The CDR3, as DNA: TGTGCCAGCAGTTTAGGCACCCATGGCTACACCTTC. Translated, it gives CASSLGTHGYTF.

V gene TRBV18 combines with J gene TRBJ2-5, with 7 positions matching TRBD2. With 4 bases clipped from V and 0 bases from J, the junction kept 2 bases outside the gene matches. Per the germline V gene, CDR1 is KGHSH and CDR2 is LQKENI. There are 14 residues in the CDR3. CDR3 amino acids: CASSLRGDQETQYF. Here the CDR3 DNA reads TGTGCCAGCTCACTTCGGGGGGACCAAGAGACCCAGTACTTC.

CDR3 sequence: CASRVGNGNQPQHF. Here the CDR3 DNA reads TGTGCCAGCAGGGTGGGAAACGGGAATCAGCCCCAGCATTTT. The chain uses TRBV28 and TRBJ1-5; the D is unclear. V was clipped by 6 bases and J by 4 bases, with 13 bases between them. This CDR3 has 14 residues. CDR1 and CDR2 from the germline V gene are MDHEN and SYDVKM.

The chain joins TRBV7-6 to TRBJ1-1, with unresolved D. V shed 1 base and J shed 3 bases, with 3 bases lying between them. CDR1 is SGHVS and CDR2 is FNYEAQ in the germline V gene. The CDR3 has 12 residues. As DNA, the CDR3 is TGTGCCAGCAGCTTAGTGGACACTGAAGCTTTCTTT. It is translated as CASSLVDTEAFF.

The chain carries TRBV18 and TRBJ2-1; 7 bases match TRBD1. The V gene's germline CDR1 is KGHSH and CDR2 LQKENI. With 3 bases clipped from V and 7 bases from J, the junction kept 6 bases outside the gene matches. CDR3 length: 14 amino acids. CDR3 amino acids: CASSPDRSGNEQFF. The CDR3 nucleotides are TGTGCCAGCTCACCGGACAGGTCGGGTAATGAGCAGTTCTTC.

The CDR3 sequence is CASSVVSGGLAHEQFF. CDR3 nucleotides: TGTGCCAGCAGCGTAGTGTCGGGAGGGTTGGCTCATGAGCAGTTCTTC. The chain joins TRBV9 to TRBJ2-1; 8 positions agree with TRBD2. Unmatched junction bases numbered 10, after V lost 0 bases and J lost 8 bases. The germline V gene has CDR1 SGDLS and CDR2 YYNGEE. The CDR3 sequence is 16 residues long.

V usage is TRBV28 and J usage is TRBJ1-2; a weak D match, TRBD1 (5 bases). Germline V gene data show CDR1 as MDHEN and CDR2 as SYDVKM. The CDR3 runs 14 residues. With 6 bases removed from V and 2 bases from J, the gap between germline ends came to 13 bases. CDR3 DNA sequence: TGTGCCAGCAGGGTGAATACAGGAAACTATGGCTACACCTTC. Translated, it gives CASRVNTGNYGYTF.

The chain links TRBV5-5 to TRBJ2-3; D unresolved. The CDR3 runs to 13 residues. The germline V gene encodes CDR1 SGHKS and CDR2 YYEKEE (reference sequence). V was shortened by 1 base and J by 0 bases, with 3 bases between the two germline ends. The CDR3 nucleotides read TGTGCCAGCAGCTTGCCCAGCACAGATACGCAGTATTTT. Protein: CASSLPSTDTQYF.